The TCR beta chain under discussion was sequenced for a study of blood T cell repertoires in COVID-19. Across the study: Donors in the United States, Italy and Spain gave samples during acute or convalescent COVID-19.

TCRdb keeps only in-frame clones here, not all; method: immunoSEQ multiplex PCR. This sample yields 350,000 to 400,000 clones, of which 80% to 90% are seen a single time; roughly 1% belongs to the top ten. The sequence was obtained from a man between 18 and 29 years old who had recovered from COVID-19. Sequencing input: PBMCs or T cells enriched from blood (not recorded which).

CDR3 in amino acids: CASSLADRNNEKLFF. The DNA for the CDR3 is TGCGCCAGCAGCTTGGCGGACAGGAATAATGAAAAACTGTTTTTT. The chain links TRBV5-1 to TRBJ1-4; 7 nucleotides match TRBD1. Trimming at V came to 0 bases and at J to 4 bases, leaving 3 bases not matched to a gene. Germline assignment: CDR1 SGHRS and CDR2 YFSETQ. The length of the CDR3 is 15 residues.